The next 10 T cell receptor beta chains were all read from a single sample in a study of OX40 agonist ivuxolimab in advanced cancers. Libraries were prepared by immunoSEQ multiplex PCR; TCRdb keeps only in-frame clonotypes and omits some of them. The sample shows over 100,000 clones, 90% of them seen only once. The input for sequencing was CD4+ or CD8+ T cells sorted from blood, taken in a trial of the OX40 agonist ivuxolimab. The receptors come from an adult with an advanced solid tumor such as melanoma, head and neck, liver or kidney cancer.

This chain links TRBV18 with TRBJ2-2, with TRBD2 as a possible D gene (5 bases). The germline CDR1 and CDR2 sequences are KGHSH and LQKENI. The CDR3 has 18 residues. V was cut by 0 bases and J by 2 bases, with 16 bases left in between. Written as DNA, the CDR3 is TGTGCCAGCTCACCACCTGTAGCGCGAACTTCAAACACCGGGGAGCTGTTTTTT. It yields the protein CASSPPVARTSNTGELFF.

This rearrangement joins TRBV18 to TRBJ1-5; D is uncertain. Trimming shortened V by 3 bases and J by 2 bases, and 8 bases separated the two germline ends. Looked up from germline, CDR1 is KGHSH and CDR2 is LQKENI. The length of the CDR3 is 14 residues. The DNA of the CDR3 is TGTGCCAGCTCACCTTTAATCGGCAATCAGCCCCAGCATTTT. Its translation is CASSPLIGNQPQHF.

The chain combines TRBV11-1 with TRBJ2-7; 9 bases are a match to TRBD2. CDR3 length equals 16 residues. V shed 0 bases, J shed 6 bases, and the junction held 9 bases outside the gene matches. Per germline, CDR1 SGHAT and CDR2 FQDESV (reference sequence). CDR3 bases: TGTGCCAGCAGCTTAGCACTGACTAGCGGAGGGGGCGAGCAGTACTTC. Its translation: CASSLALTSGGGEQYF.

CDR3 sequence: CASSLTSVKNIQYF. CDR3 bases: TGTGCCAGTAGTTTGACTAGCGTTAAAAACATTCAGTACTTC. The V call is TRBV19, the J call TRBJ2-4; 8 bases line up with TRBD2. This CDR3 has 14 residues. Germline values: CDR1 LNHDA, CDR2 SQIVND (reference sequence). V shed 5 bases and J 4 bases; nucleotides not matched to a gene: 4.

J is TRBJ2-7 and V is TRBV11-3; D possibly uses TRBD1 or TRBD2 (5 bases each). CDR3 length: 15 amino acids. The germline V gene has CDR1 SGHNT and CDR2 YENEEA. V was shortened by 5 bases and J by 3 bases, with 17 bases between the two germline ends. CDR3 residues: CASSPGPGTDYEQYF. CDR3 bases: TGTGCCAGCAGCCCGGGTCCCGGGACGGACTACGAGCAGTACTTC. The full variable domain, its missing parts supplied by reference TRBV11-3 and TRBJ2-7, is EAGVVQSPRYKIIEKKQPVAFWCNPISGHNTLYWYLQNLGQGPELLIRYENEEAVDDSQLPKDRFSAERLKGVDSTLKIQPAELGDSAVYLCASSPGPGTDYEQYFGPGTRLTVT.

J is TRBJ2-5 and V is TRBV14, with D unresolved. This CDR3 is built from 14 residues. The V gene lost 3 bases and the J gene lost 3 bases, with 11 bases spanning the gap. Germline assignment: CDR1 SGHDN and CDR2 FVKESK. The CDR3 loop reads CASSQQRTKETQYF. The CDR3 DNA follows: TGTGCCAGCAGCCAGCAAAGGACCAAAGAGACCCAGTACTTC. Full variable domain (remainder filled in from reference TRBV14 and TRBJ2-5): EAGVTQFPSHSVIEKGQTVTLRCDPISGHDNLYWYRRVMGKEIKFLLHFVKESKQDESGMPNNRFLAERTGGTYSTLKVQPAELEDSGVYFCASSQQRTKETQYFGPGTRLLVL.

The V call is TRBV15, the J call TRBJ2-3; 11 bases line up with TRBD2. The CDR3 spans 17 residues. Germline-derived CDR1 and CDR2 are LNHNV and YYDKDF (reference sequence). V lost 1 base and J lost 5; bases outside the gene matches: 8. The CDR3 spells CATSRALTSGSGDTQYF. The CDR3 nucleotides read TGTGCCACCAGCAGAGCCCTCACTAGCGGGAGCGGAGATACGCAGTATTTT.

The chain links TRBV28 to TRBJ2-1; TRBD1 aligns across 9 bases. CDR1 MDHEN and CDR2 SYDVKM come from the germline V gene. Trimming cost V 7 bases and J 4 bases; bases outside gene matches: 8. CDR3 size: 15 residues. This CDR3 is CASNIQGAIYNEQFF. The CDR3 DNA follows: TGTGCCAGCAATATACAGGGGGCGATTTACAATGAGCAGTTCTTC.

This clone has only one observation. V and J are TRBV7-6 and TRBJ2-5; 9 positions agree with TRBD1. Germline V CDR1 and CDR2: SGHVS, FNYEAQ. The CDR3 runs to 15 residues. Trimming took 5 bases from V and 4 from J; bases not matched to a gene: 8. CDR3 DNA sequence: TGTGCCAGCAGCCCCAACAGGGGGCTGGGAGAGACCCAGTACTTC. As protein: CASSPNRGLGETQYF.

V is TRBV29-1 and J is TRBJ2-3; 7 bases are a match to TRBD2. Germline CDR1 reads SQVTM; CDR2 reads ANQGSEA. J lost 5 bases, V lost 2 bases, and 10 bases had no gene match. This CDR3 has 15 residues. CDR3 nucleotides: TGCAGCGTTGAATGGGGCGGGAGTTTGGAAGATACGCAGTATTTT. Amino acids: CSVEWGGSLEDTQYF.